Listed below are T cell receptor beta chains from one sample, sequenced in a study of cytomegalovirus exposure and HLA in healthy donors. Using immunoSEQ multiplex PCR, the repertoire was profiled, and TCRdb retains in-frame clones only, with some absent. The table shows around 110,000 clones, with around two thirds occurring only once. Sequencing was performed on PBMCs. Receptors originate from a woman between 40 and 55 years old in good health and CMV-seropositive. Both conserved end residues are trimmed from each CDR3. Each record gives: V gene, J gene, clone size, D gene, CDR3 protein. A D gene is named only where the DNA matches it firmly. Not all rows give a size; the values are once, few, many and, for expanded clones, a class.

V: TRBV27
J: TRBJ2-7
size: .
D: TRBD1
CDR3: ASSATGTGSYEQY

V: TRBV7-8
J: TRBJ2-2
size: few
D: TRBD2
CDR3: ASSSRTSGRNTGELF

V: TRBV11-3
J: TRBJ2-1
size: .
D: TRBD2
CDR3: ASSLGLGAGGHNEQF

V: TRBV5-6
J: TRBJ1-3
size: .
D: .
CDR3: ASSLVISDPGNTIY

V: TRBV5-4
J: TRBJ1-1
size: few
D: .
CDR3: ASSKRESRGTEAF

V: TRBV7-3
J: TRBJ1-1
size: .
D: .
CDR3: ASSLTGEYTEAF

V: TRBV11-3
J: TRBJ2-3
size: .
D: TRBD1
CDR3: ASSARKGQASTDTQY

V: TRBV19
J: TRBJ2-3
size: .
D: .
CDR3: ASSPRFQGDTQY

V: TRBV6-5
J: TRBJ2-7
size: .
D: .
CDR3: ASSNTAYEQY

V: TRBV14
J: TRBJ2-7
size: few
D: .
CDR3: ASSPRYSGEQY

V: TRBV5-4
J: TRBJ1-2
size: .
D: TRBD1
CDR3: ASSFGRAGGRGGYT

V: TRBV4-2
J: TRBJ2-7
size: few
D: TRBD1
CDR3: ASSHLTRGTLSSYEQY

V: TRBV7-9
J: TRBJ2-1
size: few
D: TRBD2
CDR3: ASSLAGAGEQF

V: TRBV4-2
J: TRBJ1-1
size: .
D: .
CDR3: ASSQPGQNTEAF

V: TRBV4-3
J: TRBJ2-1
size: .
D: TRBD2
CDR3: ASSPRLAANEQF

V: TRBV13
J: TRBJ2-7
size: few
D: TRBD2
CDR3: ASSPGLAGLSSYEQY

V: TRBV25-1
J: TRBJ2-7
size: once
D: .
CDR3: ASSEYTATTPSYEQY

V: TRBV7-9
J: TRBJ1-1
size: few
D: TRBD1
CDR3: ASSPRTGNFAF

V: TRBV6-5
J: TRBJ2-5
size: .
D: TRBD1
CDR3: ASSSLTGGQETQY

V: TRBV5-1
J: TRBJ2-2
size: .
D: .
CDR3: ASSFGQWNTGELF

V: TRBV10-1
J: TRBJ2-1
size: .
D: TRBD2
CDR3: ASRDRGLAGRNEQF

V: TRBV27
J: TRBJ2-5
size: .
D: .
CDR3: ASSAGQIRWEQY

V: TRBV7-3
J: TRBJ2-6
size: few
D: .
CDR3: ASSPLRRSSGANVLT

V: TRBV28
J: TRBJ2-7
size: .
D: .
CDR3: ASSPSRVPYEQY

V: TRBV10-3
J: TRBJ2-2
size: .
D: TRBD2
CDR3: ATKRLAGANGELF

V: TRBV28
J: TRBJ2-7
size: .
D: TRBD2
CDR3: ASRQGLAGGTPYEQY

V: TRBV7-2
J: TRBJ2-7
size: .
D: TRBD2
CDR3: ASSAGTTGEQY

V: TRBV4-3
J: TRBJ2-3
size: few
D: TRBD2
CDR3: ASSPGLAGEVQY

V: TRBV10-3
J: TRBJ1-1
size: few
D: .
CDR3: AISGAVGVTEAF

V: TRBV7-9
J: TRBJ1-1
size: .
D: TRBD1
CDR3: ASSLDGTGGEAF

V: TRBV25-1
J: TRBJ1-1
size: .
D: .
CDR3: ASSVAGPEAF

V: TRBV6-1
J: TRBJ2-4
size: .
D: .
CDR3: ASSDPGRVEDIQY

V: TRBV4-3
J: TRBJ2-1
size: .
D: .
CDR3: ASSQDPQGNYNEQF

V: TRBV27
J: TRBJ2-3
size: few
D: .
CDR3: ASKLIRGGTDTQY

V: TRBV29-1
J: TRBJ2-1
size: once
D: .
CDR3: SVRRSRLYNEQF

V: TRBV28
J: TRBJ2-7
size: .
D: TRBD2
CDR3: ASANRGGTSYEQY

V: TRBV5-1
J: TRBJ2-3
size: .
D: TRBD2
CDR3: ASSLLSGRGTDTQY

V: TRBV27
J: TRBJ2-3
size: few
D: TRBD2
CDR3: ASSLGAGGGTQY

V: TRBV7-3
J: TRBJ1-2
size: .
D: .
CDR3: ASTTQRGGNGYT

V: TRBV18
J: TRBJ2-7
size: few
D: .
CDR3: ASSDLTGGGEQY

V: TRBV28
J: TRBJ2-5
size: .
D: .
CDR3: ASSNDRETQY

V: TRBV7-9
J: TRBJ2-3
size: few
D: .
CDR3: ASSFGQEGDTQY

V: TRBV21-1
J: TRBJ1-4
size: .
D: .
CDR3: ASSKGSGGKEKLF

V: TRBV29-1
J: TRBJ2-1
size: .
D: TRBD1
CDR3: SVEDRDRYNEQF

V: TRBV5-6
J: TRBJ2-5
size: .
D: TRBD2
CDR3: ASSFVLAGSGETQY

V: TRBV29-1
J: TRBJ2-7
size: few
D: TRBD2
CDR3: SVEVTSGSKNPYEQY